One T cell receptor (beta chain) is described in this entry. No antigen is known for it. Within one base of it there is no much larger clone, and no base qualities were kept. Using the deep immunoSEQ assay, TCR CDR3 regions were amplified from genomic DNA by multiplex PCR. Extracted genomic DNA from each cell subset was spread evenly across all wells of several immunoSEQ 96-well plates, with each plate serving as a replicate. Each replicate PCR for sorted subsets received around 200 ng genomic DNA, equal to 30,000 or so T cell genomes. Purified libraries were measured with a Qubit 3.0 fluorometer, size-checked on a Bioanalyzer 2100, and measured again with the KAPA Library Quantification kit. Every immunoSEQ 96-well plate was sequenced on a separate single-read 150-cycle Illumina NextSeq 550 flow cell. Processing in the source paper ran as follows. Because the immunoSEQ output included only junctional sequences and no quality scores, the filtering could not be the same as the filtering used for full-length reads. Sequences were annotated with PyIR, a Python wrapper for IgBLAST v1.9, and V/J genes and CDR3 were assigned using IMGT germline references. Reads were filtered out if the reads had weak V/J assignments (E-value above 1e-6), no CDR3, stop codons, out-of-frame junctions, or ambiguous translated residues. V3J clonotypes were defined by identical inferred V gene, J gene, and CDR3 amino acid sequence. Percentage overlap between repertoires was computed as shared unique clonotypes divided by the size of the smaller repertoire. Repertoire richness was assessed with RTK rarefaction, the Chao1 estimator, and Recon v2.1 estimates of unobserved clonotypes. OLGA was used to compute generation probabilities for all TCRbeta clonotypes that the gDNA method yielded from a handful of donors. Entries here come from immuneACCESS through TCRdb and include only in-frame sequences with V and J called. Some clones fail to appear in such tables; in the studies checked, an unresolved V gene covers under half of the shortfall, and the cause of the remainder is unknown. That table supplies the V and J calls and clone size; D and trimming were determined from the DNA. The sample profile shows 1,400,000 or so clones; around 98.5% of them were found once. The ten largest clones capture 0.3% to 0.45% of the sample.

The germline V gene sets CDR1 to MDHEN and CDR2 to SYDVKM. Relative to germline, V is 6 bases shorter and J is 3 bases shorter, with 9 bases between their ends. Inclusive of the bounding cysteine and phenylalanine, the CDR3 is 14 residues long. CDR3 DNA is the only sequence kept; it has 42 bases, read in frame from the first base. This record belongs to a study of shared clonotypes between healthy human individuals (dated by TCRdb to the early 2020s). In terms of the full investigation: A couple of women and a few men aged 18 to 49 years were included in the cohort. To increase sequencing depth and limit assay-specific biases, different laboratories used diverse techniques to prepare libraries and sequence TCR repertoires. For each donor, CD4 naive and CD4 memory were each run on three plates, CD8 naive on two plates, and CD8 memory on one plate. Between about 0.9 and 9 billion PBMCs per donor were obtained by leukapheresis. To estimate repertoire size and how much clonotypes are shared between individuals, the study performed deep sequencing of blood TCR repertoires from roughly five healthy adults.

The donors were healthy, HIV-negative adults who had no recently reported acute infections or vaccinations. All donors were Caucasian adults living in Nashville, Tennessee, USA. CD4+ T cells were enriched by magnetic negative selection; naive cells were then positively selected on CD45RA, and the negative fraction formed the memory subset. Blood was collected by leukapheresis, and PBMCs were isolated by Ficoll-Histopaque density gradient centrifugation and then cryopreserved in liquid nitrogen vapor phase. Analytical flow cytometry was used to check the purity and quantity of each magnetically sorted T cell population. Genomic DNA was isolated from every sorted fraction and measured by UV absorbance on a Nanodrop 2000c. Overall study results and their limits: Naive subsets generally had larger estimated clonotype richness than memory subsets did. Sharing across four donors was observed for 5% to 6.5% of naive CD4, over 3% of naive CD8, 2% to 2.5% of memory CD4, and approximately 0.41% of memory CD8 clonotypes. Sampling was limited to blood, and TCR repertoires in tissue likely differ from TCR repertoires in blood. Because the study included a small number of donors, the genetic and exposure-history diversity represented was limited. Based on pairwise subsampling, the degree of clonotype sharing among donors was expected to be affected by sequencing depth. Incomplete sequencing was indicated by rarefaction of sorted-subset datasets, despite the large sequencing depth. Compared with non-shared clonotypes, the clonotypes found in all four sorted-subset donors had higher generation probabilities.

The receptor chain draws on TRBV28 and TRBJ2-6, with the D segment identity uncertain. Sample: naive CD4+ T cells sorted from blood. Sample cell subset or site, as interpreted from the label and publication: CD45RA+ positively selected. The source is a man in his thirties or forties in good health. CDR3 reads: CASRPLRGANVLTF. The DNA sequence is given as TGTGCCAGCAGGCCTCTTCGTGGGGCCAACGTCCTGACTTTC.